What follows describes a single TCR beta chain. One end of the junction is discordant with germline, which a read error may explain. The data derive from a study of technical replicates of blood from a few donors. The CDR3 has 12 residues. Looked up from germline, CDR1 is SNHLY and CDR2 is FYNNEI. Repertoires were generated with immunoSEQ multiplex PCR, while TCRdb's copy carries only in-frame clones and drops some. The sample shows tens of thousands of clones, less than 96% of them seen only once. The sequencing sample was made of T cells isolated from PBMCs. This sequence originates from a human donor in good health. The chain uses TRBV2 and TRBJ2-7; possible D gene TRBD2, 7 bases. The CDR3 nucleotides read TGTGCCATGGGGGGGCCGACCTACGAGCAGTGCTTC. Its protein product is CAMGGPTYEQCF.